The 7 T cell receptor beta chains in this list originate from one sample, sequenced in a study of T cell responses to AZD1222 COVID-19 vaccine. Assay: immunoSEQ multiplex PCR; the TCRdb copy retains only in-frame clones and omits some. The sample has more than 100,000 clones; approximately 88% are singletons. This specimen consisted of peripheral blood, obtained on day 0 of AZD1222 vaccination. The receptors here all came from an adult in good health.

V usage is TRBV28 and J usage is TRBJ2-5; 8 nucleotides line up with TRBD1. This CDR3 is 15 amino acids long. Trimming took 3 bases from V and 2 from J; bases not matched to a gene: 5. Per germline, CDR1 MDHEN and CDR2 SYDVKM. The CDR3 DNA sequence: TGTGCCAGCAGTTTCCGACAGGGGAGACAAGAGACCCAGTACTTC. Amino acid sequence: CASSFRQGRQETQYF.

CDR3 amino acids: CASSDPAARGNTGELFF. CDR3 nucleotides: TGTGCCAGCAGTGATCCAGCTGCGCGCGGAAACACCGGGGAGCTGTTTTTT. The chain couples TRBV6-1 to TRBJ2-2; D is unresolved. Germline assignment: CDR1 MNHNS and CDR2 SASEGT. V was pared by 3 bases and J by 2 bases, with 16 bases between. This CDR3 region has 17 residues.

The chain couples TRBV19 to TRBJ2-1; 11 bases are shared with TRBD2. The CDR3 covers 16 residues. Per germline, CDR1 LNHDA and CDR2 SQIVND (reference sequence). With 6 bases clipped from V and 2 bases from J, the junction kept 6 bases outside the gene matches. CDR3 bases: TGTGCCAGTAGACCACCGGGACTAGCGGCCTACAATGAGCAGTTCTTC. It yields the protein CASRPPGLAAYNEQFF.

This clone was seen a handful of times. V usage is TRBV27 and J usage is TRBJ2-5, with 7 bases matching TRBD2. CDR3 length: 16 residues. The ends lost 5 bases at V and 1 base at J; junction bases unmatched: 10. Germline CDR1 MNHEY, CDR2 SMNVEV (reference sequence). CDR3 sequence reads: CASSPARGGLQETQYF. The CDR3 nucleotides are TGTGCCAGCAGTCCGGCAAGGGGAGGGCTCCAAGAGACCCAGTACTTC.

CDR3 nucleotides: TGTGCCAGCAGTTTTACTAGCAATCAGCCCCAGCATTTT. Translation gives CASSFTSNQPQHF. The chain links TRBV6-2 or TRBV6-3 to TRBJ1-5; D is ambiguous. The length of the CDR3 is 13 residues. The germline V gene encodes CDR1 MNHEY and CDR2 SVGEGT. With 4 bases removed from V and 0 bases from J, the gap between germline ends came to 4 bases.

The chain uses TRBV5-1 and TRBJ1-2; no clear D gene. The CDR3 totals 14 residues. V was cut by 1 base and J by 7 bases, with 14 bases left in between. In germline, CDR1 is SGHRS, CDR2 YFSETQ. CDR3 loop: CASSLFAAVGGYTF. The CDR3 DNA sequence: TGCGCCAGCAGCTTGTTTGCGGCAGTCGGTGGCTACACCTTC.

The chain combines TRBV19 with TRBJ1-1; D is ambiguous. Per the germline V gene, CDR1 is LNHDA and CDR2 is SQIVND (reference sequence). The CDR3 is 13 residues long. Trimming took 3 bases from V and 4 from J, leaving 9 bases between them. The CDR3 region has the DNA TGTGCCAGTAGTATTGGGTTGGGCACTGAAGCTTTCTTT. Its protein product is CASSIGLGTEAFF.